Listed here are 2 T cell receptor beta chains from one sample, sequenced in a study of beta chain features in type 1 diabetes. The authors reverse transcribed all of the isolated RNA, so sequencing captured expressed TCRB transcripts. TCRdb's copy holds only in-frame clones and misses some; the assay was immunoSEQ multiplex PCR. This table holds approximately 330,000 clones, about 10% found once. Sequencing was performed on naive CD4+ T cells from blood. The source is a woman aged 25 to 39 in good health.

The chain couples TRBV5-6 to TRBJ1-1; D is undetermined. Looked up from germline, CDR1 is SGHDT and CDR2 is YYEEEE. V lost 0 bases and J 0 bases, leaving 9 bases between the germline ends. The CDR3 consists of 15 residues. The CDR3 bases are TGTGCCAGCAGCTTGGGCCCAGGAATGAACACTGAAGCTTTCTTT. Translation gives CASSLGPGMNTEAFF.

V usage is TRBV28 and J usage is TRBJ2-3, with D perhaps TRBD1 (6 bases). V lost 1 base and J 14 bases, leaving 25 bases between the germline ends. The germline V gene has CDR1 MDHEN and CDR2 SYDVKM. This CDR3 contains 16 residues. CDR3 DNA: TGTGCCAGCAGTTTATCGGCAGGGGTGGGCCGAGTTGAAGGGTATTTT. It specifies CASSLSAGVGRVEGYF.